The T cell receptor (beta chain) described here comes from a study of T cells and Merkel cell carcinoma outcomes. Findings of the study overall: Merkel cell carcinoma outcomes were reportedly predicted by repertoire and T-cell density.

Worth noting for this clone: The antigen is not known.

Some clones are missing from TCRdb's copy, which holds only in-frame ones; the method was immunoSEQ multiplex PCR. The table includes 5,000 or so clones, around 84% detected once. This CDR3 is 16 amino acids long. CDR1 is MGHRA, CDR2 YSYEKL, per germline. Losses at the gene ends were 5 bases for V and 3 bases for J; bases not matched to a gene: 12. Source material: tumor tissue from Merkel cell carcinoma. The chain links TRBV4-1 to TRBJ1-2, with TRBD1 identical over 7 bases. The source of this sequence is a human donor with Merkel cell carcinoma. The CDR3 nucleotides are TGCGCCAGCAGCTCCCGCTTTACAGGGGTTGACTATGGCTACACCTTC. Amino acid sequence: CASSSRFTGVDYGYTF.